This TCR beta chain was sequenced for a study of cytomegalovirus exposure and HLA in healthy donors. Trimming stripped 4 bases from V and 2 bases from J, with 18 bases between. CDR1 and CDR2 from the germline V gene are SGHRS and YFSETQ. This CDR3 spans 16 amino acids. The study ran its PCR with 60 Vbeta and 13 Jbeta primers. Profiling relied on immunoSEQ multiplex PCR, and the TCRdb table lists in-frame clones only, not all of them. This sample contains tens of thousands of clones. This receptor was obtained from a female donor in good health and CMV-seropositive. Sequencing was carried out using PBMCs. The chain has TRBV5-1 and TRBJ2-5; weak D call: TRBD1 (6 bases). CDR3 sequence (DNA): TGCGCCAGCAGCCCCGGTTGGCAGGGGATTCAAGAGACCCAGTACTTC. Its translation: CASSPGWQGIQETQYF.